Listed here are 28 T cell receptor beta chains from one sample, sequenced in a study of tumor and adjacent non-tumor tissue in lung cancer. This sample's RNA came from whole unsorted tissue. Three rounds of nested PCR, following a modified ARM-PCR protocol, produced the TCRbeta library. TCRdb re-called the multiplex PCR reads through MiXCR, storing one row per CDR3 protein. The repertoire has 100,000 to 120,000 distinct CDR3 sequences, over 75% of them found once; the top ten carry 22%. The sequencing sample was made of lung tumor tissue. The receptor source for this set is a man between 65 and 80 years old with non-small cell lung cancer.

Worth noting for this clonotype: An end of the junction differs from the germline gene, which may be a read error. CDR3 bases: TGCAGCGGGCTGGCGGGAGGGACCACAGGTACGCACTATTTT. Its translation is CSGLAGGTTGTHYF. The rearrangement joins TRBV29-1 to TRBJ2-3; TRBD2 matches at 9 bases. The germline CDR1 and CDR2 sequences are SQVTM and ANQGSEA. This CDR3 has 14 amino acids.

The chain joins TRBV4-3 to TRBJ2-4; D might be TRBD1 or TRBD2, each matching 7 bases. The CDR3 is 13 amino acids. Trimming took off 5 bases at V and 10 bases at J, with 15 bases between the two ends. The V gene's germline CDR1 is LGHNA and CDR2 YSLEER. As DNA, the CDR3 is TGCGCCAGCAGCTCAAACAGGGGAGGGATTCAGTACTTC. Residues: CASSSNRGGIQYF.

Concerning this clonotype itself: The junction shows a germline mismatch at one end, possibly a read error. The chain links TRBV5-4 to TRBJ2-1; D is perhaps TRBD1 (5 bases). Germline V gene lookup returns CDR1 SGHNT and CDR2 YYREEE (reference sequence). CDR3 length equals 17 residues. The CDR3 loop is CANSLLLGADSHNEQFF. The DNA of the CDR3 is TGTGCCAACAGCTTGCTCCTTGGGGCAGACTCCCACAATGAGCAATTCTTC.

A note on this clonotype: A much larger clonotype is one base distant, so this may be a read error. The V call is TRBV28, the J call TRBJ1-6; no clear D. Between the trimmed V and J ends, which lost 5 bases and 3 bases, there was a span of 17 bases. This CDR3 has 17 amino acids. Germline V CDR1 and CDR2: MDHEN, SYDVKM. The CDR3 protein is CASSPVGAFFYNSPLHF. The CDR3 bases are TGTGCCAGCAGTCCAGTAGGAGCGTTCTTCTATAATTCACCCCTCCACTTT.

As regards this clonotype: This may arise from a read error, as a much more abundant clone is one base away. The rearrangement joins TRBV10-3 to TRBJ1-1; D call uncertain. V lost 3 bases and J 7 bases, leaving 15 bases between the germline ends. This CDR3 has 14 amino acids. Germline lookup yields CDR1 ENHRY and CDR2 SYGVKD. Here the CDR3 DNA reads TGTGCCATCAGTGAAAAAGGTTTTGGCATTGAAGCTTTCTTT. This gives the protein CAISEKGFGIEAFF.

As for this clonotype: Since the CDR3 does not end with the conserved phenylalanine or tryptophan, this likely comes from a read error. The chain couples TRBV10-3 to TRBJ2-5; D gene unclear. The CDR3 is 12 amino acids. V lost 4 bases, J lost 4 bases, and 7 bases lay in between. Per germline, CDR1 ENHRY and CDR2 SYGVKD. The CDR3 DNA reads as TGTGCCATCAGTGCCCTCCGAGAGACCCAGTACTTA. Translating it yields CAISALRETQYL.

As regards this clonotype: A much larger clone lies a single base off, so this may be a read error. This chain joins TRBV28 and TRBJ2-7; D is uncertain. Germline V gives CDR1 MDHEN, CDR2 SYDVKM. The CDR3 runs 12 residues. The CDR3: CPSSLRRYEQYF. The CDR3 DNA sequence: TGTCCCAGCAGCCTCCGTCGGTACGAGCAGTACTTC.

The chain is built from TRBV11-3 and TRBJ1-1, with 7 positions matching TRBD1. V was pared by 8 bases and J by 0 bases, with 12 bases of the junction left unmatched. CDR1 SGHNT and CDR2 YENEEA come from the germline V gene. The CDR3 is 16 amino acids. This CDR3 is CASGLRDRTLNTEAFF. DNA for the CDR3: TGTGCCAGCGGCCTCCGGGACAGAACCTTGAACACTGAAGCTTTCTTT. The variable domain in full, completed from reference TRBV11-3 and TRBJ1-1, reads EAGVVQSPRYKIIEKKQPVAFWCNPISGHNTLYWYLQNLGQGPELLIRYENEEAVDDSQLPKDRFSAERLKGVDSTLKIQPAELGDSAVYLCASGLRDRTLNTEAFFGQGTRLTVV.

The chain employs TRBV10-1 and TRBJ2-2; either TRBD1 or TRBD2 may supply D (5 bases each). CDR1 and CDR2 from the germline V gene are WNHNN and SYGVQD (reference sequence). V gave up 9 bases and J gave up 2 bases, with 22 bases separating them. This CDR3 is built from 17 residues. CDR3 region: CASIDGSGTINTGELFF. The CDR3, as DNA: TGCGCCAGTATTGACGGCAGTGGGACGATAAACACCGGGGAGCTGTTTTTT.

In regard to this clonotype: An end of the junction differs from the germline gene, which may be a read error. V usage is TRBV29-1 and J usage is TRBJ2-5; D call uncertain. Germline assignment: CDR1 SQVTM and CDR2 ANQGSEA. The CDR3 is made up of 11 amino acids. The CDR3 bases are TGCAGCGTTGAGAAAAATGAGACCCACTACTTC. Amino acid sequence: CSVEKNETHYF.

The rearrangement joins TRBV6-1 to TRBJ1-6; the D is unclear. V was trimmed by 4 bases and J by 7 bases, leaving 14 bases between them. CDR1 and CDR2 from the germline V gene are MNHNS and SASEGT. The CDR3 consists of 15 residues. The CDR3 reads CASSGLAYINSPLHF. The DNA for the CDR3 is TGTGCCAGCAGTGGACTCGCCTACATAAATTCACCCCTCCACTTT.

As to this clonotype: One junction end disagrees with the germline gene, perhaps due to a read error. CDR3 loop: CASNLGTGDKPFF. The CDR3 DNA is TGTGCCAGCAACTTAGGGACAGGCGATAAACCTTTCTTC. The chain joins TRBV11-2 to TRBJ1-1, with 8 bases identical to TRBD1. The germline CDR1 and CDR2 sequences are SGHAT and FQNNGV. CDR3 length equals 13 residues.

As to this clonotype: One end of the junction varies from germline; a read error may be responsible. The chain is built from TRBV29-1 and TRBJ1-2; no definite D call. Germline V gene data show CDR1 as SQVTM and CDR2 as ANQGSEA. This CDR3 spans 13 amino acids. The CDR3 loop is CNVEGGGFYGYTF. Written as DNA, the CDR3 is TGCAACGTTGAAGGCGGAGGATTCTATGGCTACACCTTC.

With respect to this clonotype: This may stem from a read error, because a much larger clone lies one nucleotide away. The V call is TRBV20-1, the J call TRBJ2-7, with 11 bases aligning to TRBD1. Germline CDR1 DFQATT, CDR2 SNEGSKA (reference sequence). CDR3 length equals 14 residues. In DNA, the CDR3 is TGCACTGCTGACCGGGACAGGGGGTCCTACGAGCAGTACTTC. Its protein is CTADRDRGSYEQYF.

This clonotype was observed many times. The chain joins TRBV5-6 to TRBJ1-2; 12 nucleotides line up with TRBD1. There are 14 residues in the CDR3. V was clipped by 4 bases and J by 8 bases; unmatched bases: 6. CDR1 is SGHDT and CDR2 is YYEEEE in the germline V gene. The CDR3 bases are TGTGCCAGCAGCCGGGACAGGGGGCATGGCGGCTACACCTTC. This translates into CASSRDRGHGGYTF. The complete variable domain, with remaining parts taken from reference TRBV5-6 and TRBJ1-2, reads DAGVTQSPTHLIKTRGQQVTLRCSPKSGHDTVSWYQQALGQGPQFIFQYYEEEERQRGNFPDRFSGHQFPNYSSELNVNALLLGDSALYLCASSRDRGHGGYTFGSGTRLTVV.

This clonotype was counted between two and nine times. The gene calls are TRBV6-5 and TRBJ1-4; D uncertain. Germline-derived CDR1 and CDR2 are MNHEY and SVGAGI. This CDR3 is 15 amino acids long. This CDR3 reads CTNSFSPATNEKLFF. In nucleotides, the CDR3 is TGTACCAACAGTTTCTCCCCAGCAACTAATGAAAAACTGTTTTTT.

As for this clonotype: At one boundary the junction diverges from the germline segment, which might be a read error. J is TRBJ1-2 and V is TRBV5-6; TRBD1 agrees at 7 bases. Germline loops: CDR1 SGHDT, CDR2 YYEEEE. The CDR3 is 17 residues long. DNA of the CDR3: TGTGCCAGCAGCCTCAGGGACAGTGATCGTCCTTACTATGGTTACACCTTC. It is translated as CASSLRDSDRPYYGYTF.

In regard to this clonotype: Compared with germline, one end of the junction differs, possibly owing to a read error. The chain carries TRBV12-3 or TRBV12-4 and TRBJ2-1, with TRBD2 matching 9 bases. The CDR3 runs to 14 residues. The CDR3 sequence: CDRSLSREGNEQFF. The CDR3 DNA reads TGTGACAGGAGTTTATCGCGGGAGGGCAATGAACAGTTCTTC.

Of note for this clonotype: The junction shows a germline mismatch at one end, possibly a read error. V is TRBV28 and J is TRBJ2-5; 11 nucleotides line up with TRBD2. The V gene's germline CDR1 is MDHEN and CDR2 SYDVKM. This CDR3 spans 18 amino acids. CDR3 protein: CASCLRLAGMIGRETQYF. CDR3 bases: TGTGCCAGCTGTTTAAGACTAGCGGGAATGATAGGGCGAGAGACCCAGTACTTC.

Comment on this clonotype: An end of the junction differs from the germline gene, which may be a read error. The rearrangement links TRBV30 to TRBJ2-3; 7 bases align to TRBD2. The CDR3 is 15 amino acids. Germline-derived CDR1 and CDR2 are GTSNPN and SVGIG (reference sequence). DNA of the CDR3: TGTGCCTGGAGTGATCGCGGGAGCAGCTCAGATACGCAGTACTTT. It yields the protein CAWSDRGSSSDTQYF.

A remark on this clonotype: Relative to the germline gene, one junction end is altered; a read error may explain this. J is TRBJ2-3 and V is TRBV14; TRBD2 might be the D (6 bases). The germline V gene has CDR1 SGHDN and CDR2 FVKESK. The CDR3 extends over 13 amino acids. The CDR3 is CANSPGEEDTQYF. The CDR3 nucleotides are TGTGCCAACAGCCCGGGAGAAGAAGATACTCAGTATTTT.

In regard to this clonotype: At one boundary the junction diverges from the germline segment, which might be a read error. The J gene is TRBJ2-3, the V gene TRBV10-3; D possibly corresponds to TRBD2 (6 bases). CDR1 is ENHRY and CDR2 is SYGVKD in the germline V gene. This CDR3 region has 16 residues. The CDR3 spells CAINESRGTSTDTHYF. As DNA, the CDR3 is TGTGCCATCAATGAGTCGCGCGGTACTAGCACAGATACGCACTATTTT.

On this clonotype itself: At one end, the junction sequence differs from germline, possibly due to a read error. This chain uses TRBV7-9 with TRBJ2-1, with TRBD1 as a possible D gene (7 bases). CDR3 length equals 14 residues. From germline, CDR1 is SEHNR and CDR2 FQNEAQ (reference sequence). The CDR3 loop is CASGLAGGHNEQFF. The CDR3 region has the DNA TGTGCCAGCGGCTTAGCAGGGGGGCACAATGAGCAGTTCTTT.

Notes on this clonotype: This may come from a read error, since a much larger clone is one base off. The chain carries TRBV5-6 and TRBJ1-1; D gene uncertain. Germline loops: CDR1 SGHDT, CDR2 YYEEEE. This CDR3 region has 14 residues. The CDR3 sequence is CASSFGRPNTETFF. The CDR3 DNA sequence: TGTGCCAGCAGCTTCGGCAGGCCCAACACTGAAACTTTCTTT. Filled out from reference TRBV5-6 and TRBJ1-1, the complete variable domain reads DAGVTQSPTHLIKTRGQQVTLRCSPKSGHDTVSWYQQALGQGPQFIFQYYEEEERQRGNFPDRFSGHQFPNYSSELNVNALLLGDSALYLCASSFGRPNTETFFGQGTRLTVV.

The rearrangement uses TRBV4-2 and TRBJ2-3; the D gene is possibly TRBD2 (5 bases). Germline V gene sequence: CDR1 LGHNA, CDR2 YNFKEQ. With 4 bases removed from V and 6 bases from J, the gap between germline ends came to 17 bases. The CDR3 covers 15 residues. In DNA form, the CDR3 reads TGTGCCAGCAGCCCAGAACGGGATGGCCGTGATACGCAGTATTTT. This codes for CASSPERDGRDTQYF.

With respect to this clonotype: One end of the junction is discordant with germline, which a read error may explain. The chain couples TRBV6-2 or TRBV6-3 to TRBJ2-3; D is unresolved. CDR1 is MNHEY, CDR2 SVGEGT, per germline. The CDR3 spans 17 residues. The CDR3 nucleotides read TGTGCCAGCAGTTACCCGATGAAAGTAGGCCACCAGCATACACAGTATTTT. Residues: CASSYPMKVGHQHTQYF.

As concerns this clonotype: This may arise from a read error, as a much more abundant clone is one base away. The chain links TRBV5-1 to TRBJ1-1, with D unclear. This CDR3 has 14 amino acids. Looked up from germline, CDR1 is SGHRS and CDR2 is YFSETQ. V lost 4 bases to trimming and J lost 1 base, with 11 bases between them. The CDR3 coding sequence is TGCGCCAGCAGCCCTGTGACGGCGAACACTGAAGCTTTCTTT. This codes for CASSPVTANTEAFF.

The chain couples TRBV24-1 to TRBJ2-1, with 7 bases identical to TRBD1. CDR3 length: 17 amino acids. The germline gives CDR1 KGHDR, CDR2 SFDVKD. J was trimmed by 0 bases and V by 5 bases; bases with no gene match: 9. As DNA, the CDR3 is TGTGCCACCAGTGGAGACAGGGCCGAGCTCTCCTACAATGAGCAGTTCTTC. Translated: CATSGDRAELSYNEQFF.